Sequencing of this T cell receptor (beta chain) was carried out in a study of T cell clones after liver transplantation. For the study at large: Post-transplant blood was tracked for graft-donor-reactive T cell clones identified in a pre-transplant mixed lymphocyte reaction. Apart from three HCV-positive recipients, transplants were for non-autoimmune, non-viral reasons. Study-wide results and limits: Post-transplant, graft-donor-reactive CD4 TCRbeta sequences in blood dropped significantly in most of the 8 subjects.

From germline, CDR1 is MDHEN and CDR2 SYDVKM. The V and J ends lost 3 bases and 1 base respectively, with 10 bases between them. The CDR3 has 15 amino acids. The assay was immunoSEQ multiplex PCR, and TCRdb's table has in-frame clones only and misses some. The sample yields about 18,000 clones, 75% to 90% seen once. As for this clone: Its antigen remains unidentified.

The chain joins TRBV28 to TRBJ1-3, with a weak D call TRBD1 (5 bases). This specimen consisted of CD8+ T cells from blood, obtained before liver transplant. This clonotype was sampled from a human donor who received a liver transplant. Here the CDR3 reads CASSFGGTSGNTIYF. Written as DNA, the CDR3 is TGTGCCAGCAGTTTTGGGGGAACATCTGGAAACACCATATATTTT.